This TCR beta chain was recorded in a study of cytomegalovirus exposure and HLA in healthy donors. Regarding this clone: Its cognate antigen is unknown. Other DNA sequences in the sample encode the same CDR3.

Study observations and caveats: A later analysis linked a missense variant in DCLRE1C to the trimming of TCR beta V and J genes.

The PCR used 60 Vbeta and 13 Jbeta primers. Here immunoSEQ multiplex PCR was the method, and the copy in TCRdb shows in-frame clones only, minus some. This sample has 100,000 to 150,000 clones, with over 60% found just once. The CDR3 is made up of 11 amino acids. V lost 2 bases and J 5 bases, leaving 6 bases between the germline ends. Germline V gives CDR1 GTSNPN, CDR2 SVGIG (reference sequence). This receptor was identified in a human donor in good health. What was sequenced was PBMCs. This chain links TRBV30 with TRBJ1-1; D not certain. The CDR3 loop reads CAWSRGTEAFF. The DNA for the CDR3 is TGTGCCTGGAGTCGGGGTACTGAAGCTTTCTTT.